This T cell receptor beta chain emerged from a study of blood T cell repertoires in COVID-19. Turning to the study itself: From T cells, B-cell-depleted T cells, or PBMCs came the material, which was cDNA or gDNA.

Repertoires were generated with immunoSEQ multiplex PCR, while TCRdb's copy carries only in-frame clones and drops some. The table lists roughly 80,000 clones, around 86% of them singletons. The CDR3 consists of 15 residues. V was cut by 4 bases and J by 0 bases, with 8 bases left in between. Germline assignment: CDR1 SGHRS and CDR2 YFSETQ. The sample comprised peripheral blood. The clonotype was recovered from a human donor in a cohort sampled during active COVID-19. The genes are TRBV5-1 and TRBJ2-6; D ambiguous. The CDR3 is CASSLDGSGANVLTF. The CDR3 region has the DNA TGCGCCAGCAGCCTGGACGGCTCTGGGGCCAACGTCCTGACTTTC.